A selection of T cell receptor beta chains follows, all from one sample in a study of OX40 agonist ivuxolimab in advanced cancers. Sequencing was performed with immunoSEQ multiplex PCR; in TCRdb, only in-frame clones are kept and a portion is missing. The repertoire holds 50,000 to 55,000 clones, with around 87% as singletons. This specimen was CD4+ or CD8+ T cells sorted from blood, taken in a trial of the OX40 agonist ivuxolimab. These TCRs come from an adult with an advanced solid tumor such as melanoma, head and neck, liver or kidney cancer. Both conserved end residues are part of each CDR3. The D gene is left open where the match is weak. Clone size is shown for a subset of rows, as once, few, many or a class of expanded clone.

J,D,V,size,DNA,CDR3
TRBJ1-1,TRBD1,TRBV30,few,TGTGCCTGGACCCCCACCGGACAGGCTAACACTGAAGCTTTCTTT,CAWTPTGQANTEAFF
TRBJ1-1,NA,TRBV19,few,TGTGCCAGTAGTATAAACCCGCCCAACACTGAAGCTTTCTTT,CASSINPPNTEAFF
TRBJ2-7,TRBD1,TRBV7-9,NA,TGTGCCAGCAGCACCAGGACAGGGGGCTGGGAGCAGTACTTC,CASSTRTGGWEQYF
TRBJ1-1,NA,TRBV15,NA,TGTGCCACCAGCAGAGGGACATTGAACACTGAAGCTTTCTTT,CATSRGTLNTEAFF
TRBJ1-6,TRBD1,TRBV5-4,NA,TGTGCCAGCAGCTTTTCTGGACAGGTAGCGAGGAATTCACCCCTCCACTTT,CASSFSGQVARNSPLHF
TRBJ1-2,NA,TRBV2,NA,TGTGCCAGCGGTGTAGGGGGTTATAATGGCTACACCTTC,CASGVGGYNGYTF
TRBJ1-4,NA,TRBV6-1,NA,TGTGCCAGCAGTGCCAGCACCACAGGTTTCACTAATGAAAAACTGTTTTTT,CASSASTTGFTNEKLFF
TRBJ2-1,NA,TRBV21-1,NA,TGTGCCAGCAGCGCCTCGGGCCTTAAAAATGAGCAGTTCTTC,CASSASGLKNEQFF
TRBJ2-3,NA,TRBV11-2,NA,TGTGCCAGCAGCTTAGCGGGACTCAGCACAGATACGCAGTATTTT,CASSLAGLSTDTQYF
TRBJ2-7,NA,TRBV5-1,once,TGCGCCAGCAGCTTGTTTACAGAGGGCCGCGGGCAGTACTTC,CASSLFTEGRGQYF
TRBJ2-5,NA,TRBV6-5,NA,TGTGCCAGCAGTACCAGCCGAGAGACCCAGTACTTC,CASSTSRETQYF
TRBJ1-3,TRBD1,TRBV11-2,NA,TGTGCCAGCAGCCAACAGGGGGGACAGGTCCTGTCTGGAAACACCATATATTTT,CASSQQGGQVLSGNTIYF
TRBJ1-4,NA,TRBV5-1,NA,TGCGCCAGCAGCCCAGGGATTGCAACTAATGAAAAACTGTTTTTT,CASSPGIATNEKLFF
TRBJ2-7,TRBD1,TRBV28,few,TGTGCCAGCAGTTTCGGAGACAGGGCCTACGAGCAGTACTTC,CASSFGDRAYEQYF
TRBJ1-1,TRBD1,TRBV27,NA,TGTGCCAGCAGTCCGGACAGGCCGAACACTGAAGCTTTCTTT,CASSPDRPNTEAFF
TRBJ2-3,TRBD1,TRBV14,NA,TGTGCCAGCAGCGGGCGGACAGGGGTTTTCACAGATACGCAGTATTTT,CASSGRTGVFTDTQYF
TRBJ1-2,NA,TRBV5-1,NA,TGCGCCAGCAGCTTAGACAGTAACTATGGCTACACCTTC,CASSLDSNYGYTF
TRBJ2-5,NA,TRBV7-2,NA,TGTGCCAGCAGCTTAGGTCCTAGGGGGGGCCAAGAGACCCAGTACTTC,CASSLGPRGGQETQYF
TRBJ1-3,TRBD1,TRBV7-9,NA,TGTGCCAGCAGCTTAGCTTTTGGGGACAGCTCTGGAAACACCATATATTTT,CASSLAFGDSSGNTIYF
TRBJ1-1,NA,TRBV25-1,NA,TGTGCCAGCAGTGAATTGCGTGGAGGAGGGATGAACACTGAAGCTTTCTTT,CASSELRGGGMNTEAFF
TRBJ2-5,NA,TRBV28,few,TGTGCCAGCAGTCCCAACCCCCCTGCGATAGAGACCCAGTACTTC,CASSPNPPAIETQYF
TRBJ1-1,NA,TRBV7-2,NA,TGTGCCAGCAGCTTTACGGGGAACACTGAAGCTTTCTTT,CASSFTGNTEAFF
TRBJ2-3,TRBD2,TRBV18,once,TGTGCCAGCTCGCCCCCTGGAGCGGGAGGGGCAGATACGCAGTATTTT,CASSPPGAGGADTQYF
TRBJ2-5,TRBD1,TRBV2,NA,TGTGCCAGCAGGGGACAGGGGGCGCGGGAGACCCAGTACTTC,CASRGQGARETQYF
TRBJ2-7,TRBD1,TRBV5-6,NA,TGTGCCAGCAGAGCGACAGGGAAAACCTACGAGCAGTACTTC,CASRATGKTYEQYF
TRBJ1-1,NA,TRBV10-2,NA,TGCGCCAGCAAAACCGCAGCGTACACTGAAGCTTTCTTT,CASKTAAYTEAFF
TRBJ2-6,NA,TRBV1,NA,TGCACCAGCAGCCACTTCCCGGGGCTAGCGGGGAAGCATGGGGCCAACGTCCTGACTTTC,CTSSHFPGLAGKHGANVLTF
TRBJ1-4,NA,TRBV29-1,NA,TGCAGCGTTGTGTCGGGGTCGGGCGAAAAACTGTTTTTT,CSVVSGSGEKLFF
TRBJ2-7,NA,TRBV5-8,medium-sized,TGTGCCAGCAACGATAACCAGCACAGCTACGAGCAGTACTTC,CASNDNQHSYEQYF
TRBJ2-1,TRBD2,TRBV18,NA,TGTGCCAGCTCACCACGTACGTTAGGACTAGCGGGCGACAATGAGCAGTTCTTC,CASSPRTLGLAGDNEQFF
TRBJ2-7,NA,TRBV5-3,NA,TGTGCCAGAAGCTACCCGGGGCCTAAAAGGGGTTACGAGCAGTACTTC,CARSYPGPKRGYEQYF
TRBJ2-3,NA,TRBV5-1,NA,TGCGCCAGCAGCTCCGGACAGAAGATGTCCGATACGCAGTATTTT,CASSSGQKMSDTQYF
TRBJ1-2,TRBD1,TRBV6-5,NA,TGTGCCAGCAGCCGGACAGGGCTAAGTAACTATGGCTACACCTTC,CASSRTGLSNYGYTF